The rows below give T cell receptor beta chains drawn from one sample of a study of shared clonotypes between healthy human individuals. TCRdb keeps only in-frame clones here, not all; method: immunoSEQ multiplex PCR. The data hold about 1 million clones, with about 80% observed a single time. The specimen was memory CD4+ T cells from PBMCs. These receptors came from a man in his late teens or twenties in good health. Some clones in this sample may be carry-over from other donors' samples. The CDR3 runs from the conserved cysteine through the conserved F or W. Fields, in order: V gene, clone size, J gene, CDR3 protein. Size is omitted from some rows. Given values are once, few, many or a class for expanded clones.

TRBV5-4	few	TRBJ1-2	CASSRADYGYTF
TRBV27	NA	TRBJ2-1	CASSLTGGVGEQFF
TRBV7-2	NA	TRBJ2-5	CASSSTGGQGETQYF
TRBV1	many	TRBJ2-7	CTSSQENRSEQYF
TRBV29-1	NA	TRBJ2-1	CSAGPYNEQFF
TRBV30	NA	TRBJ2-3	CAWSRLTQYF
TRBV19	few	TRBJ2-2	CASSDWGGTGELFF
TRBV27	NA	TRBJ2-7	CASSPTGQTGEQYF
TRBV2	NA	TRBJ1-4	CASSPRTDANEKLFF
TRBV5-4	NA	TRBJ2-5	CASSSGQGQETQYF
TRBV5-1	NA	TRBJ2-7	CASSSQIGDTEQYF
TRBV6-6	NA	TRBJ1-2	CASSYDQTNYGYTF
TRBV30	NA	NA	CAWSPPGTGFYEQYF
TRBV5-1	NA	TRBJ2-7	CASSLLAGSYEQYF
TRBV9	NA	TRBJ2-1	CASRASEAYNEQFF
TRBV7-9	NA	TRBJ2-6	CASSLPSLNSGANVLTF
TRBV6-5	NA	TRBJ2-3	CASSEVPGTDTQYF
TRBV18	NA	TRBJ1-5	CASSPVEGQPQHF
TRBV2	NA	TRBJ2-3	CASSVPGATDTQYF
TRBV5-4	once	NA	CASSLGRNRGGYEQYF
TRBV2	NA	TRBJ2-1	CASSAGQGPYNEQFF
TRBV6-1	NA	TRBJ1-3	CASSGTGQRF
TRBV11-3	once	TRBJ2-1	CASSPEGTGGLNEQFF
TRBV5-6	NA	TRBJ1-5	CASSGSVRNQPQHF
TRBV7-8	few	TRBJ2-7	CASSLQIYGEQYF
TRBV19	NA	TRBJ1-1	CASRDWGRTEAFF
TRBV10-3	once	TRBJ1-1	CAISQGGTEAFF
TRBV28	NA	TRBJ2-3	CASSSYTDTQYF
TRBV9	NA	TRBJ1-2	CASSGRHLGYTF
TRBV29-1	NA	TRBJ2-5	CTTSNGTHKYQTQYF
TRBV7-9	NA	TRBJ1-1	CASSYIGTANTEAFF
TRBV5-8	NA	TRBJ2-5	CASSLGGDSQGETQYF
TRBV5-1	NA	TRBJ2-5	CASSLMASAEETQYF
TRBV6-5	NA	TRBJ1-4	CASSNRASVEKLFF
TRBV15	NA	TRBJ2-3	CATSEGLAGGADTQYF
TRBV5-1	NA	TRBJ2-7	CASSLGGGQSYEQYF
TRBV28	once	TRBJ1-2	CASRGQGDDYGYTF
TRBV4-2	NA	TRBJ2-1	CASSQPLSGRAYNEQFF
TRBV5-1	NA	TRBJ2-7	CASSLAYGGGPYEQYF
TRBV29-1	NA	TRBJ2-7	CSVGRDRVTYEQYF
TRBV19	once	TRBJ2-3	CASSRTRSTDTQYF
TRBV2	few	TRBJ1-4	CASPGHSQKSIEKLFF
TRBV6-5	NA	TRBJ1-2	CASSYSAGHGYTF
TRBV5-1	NA	TRBJ1-1	CASSVQGAGTEAFF
TRBV5-1	NA	TRBJ2-3	CASSLASHTDTQYF
TRBV19	NA	TRBJ1-5	CASSRLAGGNQPQHF
TRBV2	once	TRBJ2-7	CASKSGAGEQYF
TRBV10-3	NA	TRBJ1-3	CATSDRVNTIYF
TRBV6-8	NA	TRBJ1-4	CASTKWGKLFF
TRBV4-1	NA	TRBJ2-7	CASSQVVSGSYEQYF
TRBV5-6	NA	TRBJ2-3	CASSLPRGSTDTQYF
TRBV9	NA	TRBJ2-3	CASSGDVGWSDTQYF
TRBV28	NA	TRBJ1-2	CASSSGTENYGYTF
TRBV4-1	NA	TRBJ1-4	CASSSQGAGEKLFF
TRBV5-1	NA	TRBJ2-7	CASSLLDYEQYF